Presented here are 12 T cell receptor beta chains from one specimen sequenced in a study of shared clonotypes between healthy human individuals (dated by TCRdb to about 2020). To prepare the library, the immunoSEQ multiplex PCR assay was applied. The immuneACCESS repertoire file appears here via TCRdb, limited to in-frame rearrangements. These files lack a portion of the clones; in checked studies, under half of the deficit traces to unresolved V genes, and the cause of the others is not known. The sample table contains just over 2,000,000 clones; only one count was recorded for 85% to 95% of them. 0.13% of the sample is taken by the ten largest. The specimen sequenced was naive CD4+ T cells sorted from blood. Taken with the paper, the label for cell subset or site translates to: CD45RA+ positively selected. These receptors were collected from a man between 18 and 29 years old in good health.

The chain couples TRBV6-4 to TRBJ2-7, with no clear D. Deletions cut 2 bases from V and 6 bases from J, with 11 bases between. Germline V CDR1 and CDR2: MRHNA, SNTAGT. The CDR3 spans 13 residues. The CDR3 here is CASSDDLDGEQYF. The CDR3 DNA is TGTGCCAGCAGTGACGATTTGGACGGCGAGCAGTACTTC.

The chain couples TRBV28 to TRBJ2-3; D gene uncertain. The germline V gene has CDR1 MDHEN and CDR2 SYDVKM. This CDR3 comprises 14 residues. Trimming cost V 4 bases and J 0 bases, with 8 bases left between them. The CDR3 region is CASSSPTSTDTQYF. The CDR3 DNA sequence: TGTGCCAGCAGTTCCCCCACTAGCACAGATACGCAGTATTTT.

The gene calls are TRBV5-4 and TRBJ2-7; D perhaps matches TRBD1 (5 bases). The CDR3 runs 15 residues. Germline assignment: CDR1 SGHNT and CDR2 YYREEE (reference sequence). Trimming left V 4 bases short and J 3 bases short, with 17 bases between. In DNA form, the CDR3 reads TGTGCCAGCAGCGAGACAGTTCGATCCGACTACGAGCAGTACTTC. The encoded protein is CASSETVRSDYEQYF.

The V call is TRBV5-8, the J call TRBJ1-4, with 8 nucleotides matching TRBD1. CDR1 is SGHTS, CDR2 YDEGEE, per germline. This CDR3 comprises 14 residues. The V gene end was trimmed by 4 bases and the J gene end by 4 bases; junction bases not matched to a gene: 3. CDR3 DNA: TGTGCCAGCAGCCGGGGACAGGTTAATGAAAAACTGTTTTTT. Residues: CASSRGQVNEKLFF. The full variable domain, completed using reference TRBV5-8 and TRBJ1-4, is EAGVTQSPTHLIKTRGQQATLRCSPISGHTSVYWYQQALGLGLQFLLWYDEGEERNRGNFPPRFSGRQFPNYSSELNVNALELEDSALYLCASSRGQVNEKLFFGSGTQLSVL.

The chain uses TRBV25-1 and TRBJ1-4, with TRBD1 matching 8 bases. CDR1 and CDR2 from the germline V gene are MGHDK and SYGVNS. The CDR3 runs 15 residues. V was clipped by 5 bases and J by 0 bases; unmatched bases: 2. CDR3 bases: TGTGCCAGCAGTCAGGGGGCTGCAACTAATGAAAAACTGTTTTTT. The encoded protein is CASSQGAATNEKLFF.

J is TRBJ2-7 and V is TRBV5-1; TRBD1 matches 7 bases. The CDR3 consists of 15 residues. Germline V gene data show CDR1 as SGHRS and CDR2 as YFSETQ. With 0 bases clipped from V and 0 bases from J, the junction kept 3 bases outside the gene matches. CDR3 DNA: TGCGCCAGCAGCTTGGACAGGGGAAGCTCCTACGAGCAGTACTTC. It specifies CASSLDRGSSYEQYF.

The chain carries TRBV14 and TRBJ1-2; D is undetermined. Trimming removed 2 bases from V and 8 bases from J, with 9 bases in between. Germline V gives CDR1 SGHDN, CDR2 FVKESK. CDR3 length: 12 residues. The CDR3 sequence: CASSQFGEGYTF. CDR3 nucleotide sequence: TGTGCCAGCAGCCAATTTGGGGAAGGCTACACCTTC.

The chain recombines TRBV5-1 with TRBJ1-6; D not resolved. Trimming shortened V by 0 bases and J by 9 bases, and 16 bases separated the two germline ends. This CDR3 has 16 amino acids. Germline CDR1 is SGHRS and CDR2 is YFSETQ. The CDR3 protein is CASSLGGGNSLSPLHF. CDR3 DNA: TGCGCCAGCAGCTTGGGCGGAGGGAACTCTCTTTCACCCCTCCACTTT.

To note about this clone: The junction and the germline gene differ at one end; a read error may be behind it. The rearrangement joins TRBV6-5 to TRBJ2-1; D is ambiguous. Germline CDR1 MNHEY, CDR2 SVGAGI. The CDR3 is 16 residues long. The CDR3 reads CASSHSRTGSYNEQFF. The CDR3 region has the DNA TGTGCCAGCAGTCACTCACGGACCGGGTCCTACAATGAGCAGTTCTTC.

The table lists this clone with a count of one. The chain carries TRBV6-1 and TRBJ1-1, with a possible D match to TRBD1 (5 bases). The V gene's germline CDR1 is MNHNS and CDR2 SASEGT. Trimming removed 10 bases at V and 1 base at J, with 13 bases between. The CDR3 runs 13 residues. The CDR3 DNA reads as TGTGCCACTAAGGGGCAGACGAACACTGAAGCTTTCTTT. The encoded protein is CATKGQTNTEAFF.

V is TRBV7-9 and J is TRBJ2-7; TRBD2 aligns across 7 bases. Germline loops: CDR1 SEHNR, CDR2 FQNEAQ (reference sequence). V lost 4 bases and J lost 3; bases outside the gene matches: 12. The CDR3 length is 16 residues. CDR3 nucleotides: TGTGCCAGCAGCTCTAAAAGCGGGACCCACTACTACGAGCAGTACTTC. It translates to CASSSKSGTHYYEQYF.

Worth noting for this clone: A junction end diverges from the germline sequence, so it may reflect a read error. The same CDR3 arises from other DNA sequences in this sample as well. The chain uses TRBV2 and TRBJ2-2; D unresolved. Looked up from germline, CDR1 is SNHLY and CDR2 is FYNNEI. There are 13 residues in the CDR3. The DNA for the CDR3 is TGTGCCAGCAGCGAAGAGTACACCGGGGAGCTGTTTTTT. As protein: CASSEEYTGELFF.